The source of this T cell receptor (beta chain) is a study of radiotherapy plus CTLA-4 blockade in lung cancer. Turning to the study itself: Among all patients, about 19% showed objective responses, while 30% to 35% had disease control.

Per the germline V gene, CDR1 is SGHRS and CDR2 is YFSETQ. The V and J ends lost 0 bases and 6 bases, in that order; junction bases with no gene match: 5. The CDR3 spans 14 residues. Study conclusions and caveats: In blood, tumor-derived TCR clones expanded after radiotherapy plus ipilimumab.

Some clones are missing from TCRdb's copy, which holds only in-frame ones; the method was immunoSEQ multiplex PCR. The top ten hold about 8% of the sample, which has about 59,000 clones, approximately 68% seen once. About this clone: As yet, its antigen is unknown.

Sequences were derived from peripheral blood, sampled from a patient treated with radiotherapy plus ipilimumab. The source of this sequence is a human donor with non-small cell lung cancer whose response to radiotherapy plus ipilimumab could not be evaluated. The chain carries TRBV5-1 and TRBJ2-7; TRBD1 aligns across 8 bases. As DNA, the CDR3 is TGCGCCAGCAGCTTGGCCCAGGGGGCGGGCGAGCAGTACTTC. It codes for CASSLAQGAGEQYF.